This TCR beta chain was identified in a study of T cell changes during pregnancy in multiple sclerosis. V was pared by 1 base and J by 6 bases, with 10 bases of the junction left unmatched. Germline V gene sequence: CDR1 MDHEN, CDR2 SYDVKM. The CDR3 extends over 16 amino acids. The method was immunoSEQ multiplex PCR; TCRdb's version includes in-frame clones alone and lacks a portion of them. The sample lists around 38,000 clones, approximately 92% occurring once. Sequenced here: CD8+ T cells from peripheral blood mononuclear cells, sampled in the third trimester of pregnancy. The rearrangement uses TRBV28 and TRBJ2-7; 9 nucleotides line up with TRBD1. This receptor was taken from a female donor with multiple sclerosis, enrolled in a pregnancy study. CDR3 region: CASSLSPETGGAEQYF. The CDR3 nucleotides are TGTGCCAGCAGTTTATCCCCCGAGACAGGGGGTGCCGAGCAGTACTTC.